This is a list of T cell receptor beta chains from one sample in a study of response to subunit inactivated influenza vaccine. TCRdb re-called the RT-PCR reads with MiXCR, one entry per CDR3 protein. The sample gives approximately 570,000 distinct CDR3 sequences, approximately 7.6% of which show up once; 10% to 15% is in the top ten. The source material was PBMCs from blood, sampled around 25 months after vaccination. All receptors derive from a man aged 50-75 years who received an inactivated influenza vaccine. The CDR3 runs from the conserved cysteine through the conserved F or W. A D gene is named only where the DNA matches it firmly. Not all rows give a size; the values are once, few, many and, for expanded clones, a class.

d_call clone_size j_call v_call cdr3_nt cdr3_aa
TRBD1 few TRBJ1-5 TRBV6-1 TGTGCCAGCACCCTGGGGGGGGGACAGGGGGCAATTCGGCCCCAGCATTTT CASTLGGGQGAIRPQHF
TRBD2 - TRBJ2-3 TRBV20-1 TGCAGTGCTAGAGATCCCCGCGGGGGAAAAGTGGCAGATACGCAGTATTTT CSARDPRGGKVADTQYF
- - TRBJ2-5 TRBV20-1 TGCAGTGCTCCCCCGACAGCGCCCCAGGAGACCCAGTACTTC CSAPPTAPQETQYF
- few TRBJ2-5 TRBV7-9 TGTGCCAGCAGTCGAGGGGGAGGGTACCAAGAGACCCAGTACTTC CASSRGGGYQETQYF
TRBD1 - TRBJ2-7 TRBV7-2 TGTGCCAGCAGCTTAGCTGGGACAGGGAGGAACGAGCAGTACTTC CASSLAGTGRNEQYF
- few TRBJ2-3 TRBV11-2 TGTGCCAGCAGCTCCAGTAGCCCACGAGATACGCAGTATTTT CASSSSSPRDTQYF
- - TRBJ2-3 TRBV7-9 TGTGCCAGCAGCTTAGGAGGGCAGACAGATACGCAGTATTTT CASSLGGQTDTQYF
TRBD2 many TRBJ2-5 TRBV15 TGTGCCACCAGCAGCGGGGGGCAAGAGACCCAGTACTTC CATSSGGQETQYF
- few TRBJ2-1 TRBV24-1 TGTGCCACCAGTGATGGCCTGAGGAGCTCCTACAATGAGCAGTTCTTC CATSDGLRSSYNEQFF
- - TRBJ1-1 TRBV3-1 TGTGCCAGCAGCCAATATGGGGGGGGAATGAACACTGAAGCTTTCTTT CASSQYGGGMNTEAFF
- few TRBJ2-3 TRBV9 TGTGCCAGCAGCGTAGGGATTGTAGCGGCAGATACGCAGTATTTT CASSVGIVAADTQYF
- few TRBJ2-7 TRBV6-1 TGTGCCAGCAGTAAAAAAAACCTTTACGAGCAGTACTTC CASSKKNLYEQYF
- few TRBJ1-2 TRBV29-1 TGCAGCGTTGGGGGGCAGCCGTGGTCCCATGGCTACACCTTC CSVGGQPWSHGYTF
TRBD2 few TRBJ2-5 TRBV9 TGTGCCAGCAGTTTACTAGCGGGAAGTCAGGAGACCCAGTACTTC CASSLLAGSQETQYF
- - TRBJ1-2 TRBV20-1 TGCAGTCTCACGGGGACACAACTCTCCGCTGATGGCTACACCTTC CSLTGTQLSADGYTF
- few TRBJ2-4 TRBV5-1 TGCGCCAGCAGCTTGGAAGGAGGGGCTGCGGCCAAAAACATTCAGTACTTC CASSLEGGAAAKNIQYF
- - TRBJ2-2 TRBV25-1 TGTGCCAGCAGTGAAGGTGGGGAGCTGTTTTTT CASSEGGELFF
TRBD2 - TRBJ2-1 TRBV2 TGTGCCAGCAGTGAAGATGCGGGAGGGTCAAATGAGCAGTTCTTC CASSEDAGGSNEQFF
- few TRBJ1-1 TRBV19 TGTGCCAGTAGGGCGGACAGACTGAACACTGAAGCTTTCTTT CASRADRLNTEAFF
TRBD2 many TRBJ2-2 TRBV3-1 TGTGCCAGCAGGAGCTCTAGCGGGGTTACCGGGGAGCTGTTTTTT CASRSSSGVTGELFF
- - TRBJ1-1 TRBV28 TGTGCCAGCAGTGGCGGAAGAGGGGAAAGGTCTGAAGCTTTCTTT CASSGGRGERSEAFF
TRBD2 many TRBJ2-1 TRBV3-1 TGTGCCAGCAGACTAGCGTCCTCCTACAATGAGCAGTTCTTC CASRLASSYNEQFF
- - TRBJ2-1 TRBV7-2 TGTGCCAGCAGCTTAGGTTTGGGACTCAGCGAGCAGTTCTTC CASSLGLGLSEQFF
TRBD2 - TRBJ2-5 TRBV10-3 TGTGCCATCAGTGACGGGACTAGAGAAGAGACCCAGTACTTC CAISDGTREETQYF
TRBD1 - TRBJ2-7 TRBV29-1 TGCAGCGTTGCCACAGGGGTTATGAGCGAGCAGTACTTC CSVATGVMSEQYF
- many TRBJ2-7 TRBV30 TGTGCCTGGAGTGGACAGGTTCGCAACGAGCAGTACTTC CAWSGQVRNEQYF
- few TRBJ1-2 TRBV12-3/TRBV12-4 TGTGCCAGCAGACCCTATGATGGCTACACCTTC CASRPYDGYTF
TRBD2 few TRBJ2-1 TRBV7-8 TGTGCCAGCAGCTTAGGAGGGACTAGCGGGGGGTCTGAGCAGTTCTTC CASSLGGTSGGSEQFF
- few TRBJ1-5 TRBV30 TGTGCCTGGACTGGGACCGGTAGCAATCAGCCCCAGCATTTT CAWTGTGSNQPQHF
TRBD2 few TRBJ2-1 TRBV20-1 TGCAGTGCTGATGAGCGGGAGATTTTCTACAATGAGCAGTTCTTC CSADEREIFYNEQFF
TRBD2 - TRBJ2-1 TRBV11-2 TGTGCCAGCAGCTTGTCAACTAGCGGAGCAAACAATGAGCAGTTCTTC CASSLSTSGANNEQFF
- few TRBJ2-4 TRBV18 TGTGCCAGCTCCACAAAAGAGGGAAAAAACATTCAGTACTTC CASSTKEGKNIQYF
- - TRBJ1-1 TRBV12-3/TRBV12-4 TGTGCCAGCAGTCTCGGGGGGCTGAGCACTGAAGCTTTCTTT CASSLGGLSTEAFF
- many TRBJ2-3 TRBV7-2 TGTGCCAGCAGCACGGGGACCCTCACAGATACGCAGTATTTT CASSTGTLTDTQYF
- many TRBJ2-5 TRBV25-1 TGTGCCACCTCAGGGGGGACCGAGACCCAGTACTTC CATSGGTETQYF
- many TRBJ2-1 TRBV10-3 TGTGCCATCAGTGAGTCGCTGGTCCTATCCTACAATGAGCAGTTCTTC CAISESLVLSYNEQFF
- few TRBJ1-1 TRBV20-1 TGCAGTGCCCTAGAACCAGGGAACACTGAAGCTTTCTTT CSALEPGNTEAFF
TRBD2 - TRBJ2-5 TRBV7-7 TGTGCCAGCAGCTTAGGTAGCGCGGGAGCTTCGGAGACCCAGTACTTC CASSLGSAGASETQYF
- few TRBJ1-1 TRBV7-9 TGTGCCAGCAGCTTATTGGTAGGGATGGAGGCAGCTTTCTTT CASSLLVGMEAAFF
TRBD1 - TRBJ2-4 TRBV20-1 TGCAGTGCTAGAGAGACCGGGACAGCTAAAGCCAAAAACATTCAGTACTTC CSARETGTAKAKNIQYF
TRBD2 - TRBJ2-1 TRBV4-1 TGCGCCAGCAGCCAAGATCGCGGCCCTAGCGGGAGGGCTAATGAGCAGTTCTTC CASSQDRGPSGRANEQFF
- - TRBJ1-6 TRBV28 TGTGCCAGCAGTTCTGGGCAGTTCTATAATTCACCCCTCCACTTT CASSSGQFYNSPLHF
TRBD2 few TRBJ2-1 TRBV4-1 TGCGCCAGCAGCCAAGCGGGACTAGCGTTCTACAATGAGCAGTTCTTC CASSQAGLAFYNEQFF
TRBD1 - TRBJ1-1 TRBV29-1 TGCAGCGTAGCAGGGGGGGAAAACACTGAAGCTTTCTTT CSVAGGENTEAFF
- few TRBJ2-5 TRBV28 TGTGCCAGCAGCCGGGTGCGTGAGACCCAGTACTTC CASSRVRETQYF
TRBD2 few TRBJ2-1 TRBV20-1 TGCAGTGCCTCAGCGGGAGGGCCTAGGTACAATGAGCAGTTCTTC CSASAGGPRYNEQFF
TRBD2 many TRBJ2-7 TRBV3-1 TGTGCCAGCAGCCAAGGCGGGGGGTTGGAGCAGTACTTC CASSQGGGLEQYF
- few TRBJ2-2 TRBV9 TGTGCCAGCAGCGTAGTCGACGCGAACACCGGGGAGCTGTTTTTT CASSVVDANTGELFF
TRBD2 many TRBJ2-1 TRBV25-1 TGTGCCAGCAGTCCGGGGACTAGCGTGGATGAGCAGTTCTTC CASSPGTSVDEQFF
- - TRBJ1-2 TRBV2 TGTGCCAGCACCAATGGGGTTGTTGGCTACACCTTC CASTNGVVGYTF
TRBD1 many TRBJ2-7 TRBV3-1 TGTGCCAGCAGTTACGGGACAGGGGGCTACGAGCAGTACTTC CASSYGTGGYEQYF
- - TRBJ1-2 TRBV18 TGTGCCAGCTCACCCAGGTCCCCTAACTATGGCTACACCTTC CASSPRSPNYGYTF
TRBD1 - TRBJ2-2 TRBV6-1 TGTGCCAGCAGTGCTCGGGACAGGGGGAACGGGGAGCTGTTTTTT CASSARDRGNGELFF
- - TRBJ2-4 TRBV18 TGTGCCAGCTCACGAAGGGGGGAAAACATTCAGTACTTC CASSRRGENIQYF
TRBD2 few TRBJ2-1 TRBV7-2 TGTGCCAGCAGCTTAGCGGGACTAGATGAGCAGTTCTTC CASSLAGLDEQFF
- many TRBJ2-5 TRBV5-1 TGCGCCAGCAGCTTGGAGTTCGGGGTCCGGGTGGTGACCCAGTACTTC CASSLEFGVRVVTQYF
TRBD1 - TRBJ1-2 TRBV29-1 TGCAGCGTTGGAATGGGGGACAGGGTATTAGGTGGCTACACCTTC CSVGMGDRVLGGYTF
- many TRBJ2-2 TRBV4-3 TGCGCCAGCAGCCAAGATAAGAGGGAAAACACCGGGGAGCTGTTTTTT CASSQDKRENTGELFF
TRBD1 - TRBJ1-1 TRBV29-1 TGCAGCGTTGAAGTGGAGGGGGCAGGGACTGAAGCTTTCTTT CSVEVEGAGTEAFF